This T cell receptor (beta chain) was identified in a study of Ad26.COV2.S vaccination and SARS-CoV-2 variants. Study as a whole: Ad26.COV2.S, an intramuscular injection, was given once or twice 56 days apart.

V was shortened by 1 base and J by 4 bases, with 16 bases between the two germline ends. This CDR3 has 16 amino acids. Germline CDR1 and CDR2: MGHRA and YSYEKL. This clone was seen only once. Its specificity is not known. Study conclusions and caveats: Reportedly, spike-specific CD8+ and CD4+ T cell responses achieved substantial breadth once vaccination had taken place.

This table comes from immunoSEQ multiplex PCR, and its TCRdb copy is limited to in-frame clones, with some not included. The sample records about 410,000 clones, around 93% being singletons. Treatment given: around 19 received Ad26.COV2.S at low or high dose, single or two shots; 5 received placebo; per-sample allocation not given. Repertoires come from day 63 after the first vaccine or placebo injection. The chain is built from TRBV4-1 and TRBJ1-1, with D perhaps TRBD1 (5 bases). The clonotype comes from a person aged 18-65 years who received the Ad26.COV2.S COVID-19 vaccine or a placebo. Sequenced here: peripheral blood, sampled in a trial of Ad26.COV2.S vaccine versus placebo. The CDR3: CASSQGGSGGLTEAFF. CDR3 DNA: TGCGCCAGCAGCCAAGGGGGCTCGGGAGGGCTCACTGAAGCTTTCTTT.